This T cell receptor (beta chain) was identified during a study of OX40 agonist ivuxolimab in advanced cancers. Study details: Dose-escalation subjects each had hepatocellular carcinoma, melanoma, renal cell or head and neck cancer.

Blood specimens came from baseline, cycle 4 day 1, and cycle 7 day 1. A word on this clone: Its antigen remains unknown.

Profiled with immunoSEQ multiplex PCR; TCRdb holds only in-frame clones, not every one. This sample has approximately 89,000 clones, with more than 70% found just once. This CDR3 region has 16 residues. CDR1 and CDR2 (germline): SGHAT, FQNNGV. Losses at the gene ends were 4 bases for V and 3 bases for J; bases not matched to a gene: 3. The study's findings and limits: In the expanded peripheral T cells, antigen specificity was never determined. It was also the case that some nonresponders had low normalized T-cell clonal expansion.

Specimen: CD4+ or CD8+ T cells sorted from blood, collected in a trial of the OX40 agonist ivuxolimab. The rearrangement joins TRBV11-2 to TRBJ2-3; 14 bases map to TRBD2. The source of this sequence is an adult with an advanced solid tumor such as melanoma, head and neck, liver or kidney cancer. CDR3 coding DNA: TGTGCCAGCAGCTCGACTAGCGGGGGGGGAACAGATACGCAGTATTTT. This codes for CASSSTSGGGTDTQYF.